The 9 T cell receptor beta chains below all came from one sample that was sequenced in a study of blood T cell repertoires in COVID-19. The data were produced by immunoSEQ multiplex PCR, yet TCRdb's version contains in-frame clones alone and is incomplete. The sample has approximately 85,000 clones, nearly 90% seen once. Sequences were obtained from peripheral blood. The source is an elderly woman with active or convalescent COVID-19.

The chain links TRBV12-3 or TRBV12-4 to TRBJ2-7, with D hard to call. The V gene lost 6 bases and the J gene lost 3 bases, with 6 bases spanning the gap. CDR3 size: 11 residues. CDR3 protein: CASSQNYEQYF. The CDR3 bases are TGTGCCAGCAGCCAGAACTACGAGCAGTACTTC.

V is TRBV5-1 and J is TRBJ2-7; TRBD2 aligns across 8 bases. Germline-derived CDR1 and CDR2 are SGHRS and YFSETQ. The CDR3 consists of 15 residues. V lost 4 bases, J lost 5 bases, and 11 bases stayed unmatched. The CDR3 nucleotides are TGCGCCAGCAGCCCGTCCGGGGGGGGCAGGGACGAGCAGTACTTC. Protein sequence: CASSPSGGGRDEQYF.

This clone was seen just once. The chain employs TRBV19 and TRBJ1-5; D uncertain. CDR3 size: 14 residues. Germline V gene sequence: CDR1 LNHDA, CDR2 SQIVND (reference sequence). V dropped 4 bases and J dropped 5 bases, with 12 bases sitting between them. The CDR3 sequence is CASSNYRAYQPQHF. DNA for the CDR3: TGTGCCAGTAGTAATTACCGAGCATATCAGCCCCAGCATTTT.

The V and J genes are TRBV9 and TRBJ2-3; TRBD2 aligns across 14 bases. The CDR3 is 17 amino acids. The germline gives CDR1 SGDLS, CDR2 YYNGEE. V shed 4 bases and J 6 bases; nucleotides not matched to a gene: 10. The chain's CDR3 is CASSPGLAGVYPDTQYF. The CDR3 nucleotides read TGTGCCAGCAGCCCGGGACTAGCGGGAGTTTATCCGGATACGCAGTATTTT.

The chain couples TRBV11-2 to TRBJ1-2, with a weak D call TRBD1 (5 bases). This CDR3 has 16 amino acids. Germline CDR1 and CDR2: SGHAT and FQNNGV. The V gene lost 2 bases and the J gene lost 7 bases, with 20 bases spanning the gap. CDR3 in DNA: TGTGCCAGCAGCTTACTAGGGTGGCAGGGAATGGGTGGCTACACCTTC. As protein: CASSLLGWQGMGGYTF.

The chain has TRBV6-2 or TRBV6-3 and TRBJ2-7, with 14 bases identical to TRBD2. CDR3 length: 17 residues. Losses at the gene ends were 2 bases for V and 3 bases for J; bases not matched to a gene: 6. Germline CDR1 is MNHEY and CDR2 is SVGEGT. CDR3 region: CASSYGLAGGVYYEQYF. The DNA for the CDR3 is TGTGCCAGCAGTTACGGACTAGCGGGAGGAGTCTACTACGAGCAGTACTTC.

As for this clone: The identical CDR3 is also encoded by other nucleotide sequences in the sample. V gene TRBV28 combines with J gene TRBJ1-2; the match to TRBD1 covers 8 bases. The CDR3 is made up of 14 amino acids. Germline V gene lookup returns CDR1 MDHEN and CDR2 SYDVKM. V was pared by 5 bases and J by 8 bases, with 10 bases of the junction left unmatched. CDR3 sequence (DNA): TGTGCCAGCAGTCCGTCAGGCAGGGGGCGAGGCTACACCTTC. It is translated as CASSPSGRGRGYTF.

V gene TRBV7-9 combines with J gene TRBJ2-1, with 10 nucleotides matching TRBD2. V lost 3 bases, J lost 8 bases, and 7 bases stayed unmatched. This CDR3 is built from 15 residues. Germline CDR1 reads SEHNR; CDR2 reads FQNEAQ (reference sequence). For the CDR3, the DNA is TGTGCCAGCAGCTTTTCTAGCGGGAGTCGCTATGAGCAGTTCTTC. This translates into CASSFSSGSRYEQFF.

The chain carries TRBV27 and TRBJ2-1, with 7 positions matching TRBD1. Germline CDR1 and CDR2: MNHEY and SMNVEV (reference sequence). This CDR3 spans 13 amino acids. The ends lost 4 bases at V and 3 bases at J; junction bases unmatched: 0. The CDR3 bases are TGTGCCAGCAGTTGGACAGGCTACAATGAGCAGTTCTTC. Translation gives CASSWTGYNEQFF.